This T cell receptor (beta chain) comes out of a study of T-cell memory formation after mild COVID-19. As for the study in general: Most TCR clusters belonged to a single donor. Overall study findings and caveats: Proof of SARS-CoV-2 specificity was absent for the second-wave clones that crested on day 37. CD4+ clones that contracted lay mainly in CM and EM; CD8+ ones lay in EMRA. Some clones that responded turned up in pre-infection memory, which suggests that cross-reactive memory joined in.

TCRdb itself ran the 5' RACE reads through MiXCR, one entry per CDR3 protein. The table records fewer than 200,000 distinct CDR3 sequences, 10% to 15% of them present only once. This clonotype was found many times. Its antigen is unidentified. CDR3 length: 15 amino acids. Trimming removed 8 bases from V and 0 bases from J, with 14 bases in between. Germline V CDR1 and CDR2: LNHDA, SQIVND (reference sequence). The chain employs TRBV19 and TRBJ1-5; D not resolved. Sequenced material: PBMCs or a T cell subset sorted from them (not recorded which). The receptor was isolated from a man aged 18 to 30 who had mild COVID-19 (a few samples of this study predate the infection). Cell type and time point are not known. DNA for the CDR3: TGTGCCAGTGGCCCGACCGTCTATAGCAATCAGCCCCAGCATTTT. This codes for CASGPTVYSNQPQHF.